Each of the 19 T cell receptor beta chains below was sequenced from the same sample in a study of technical replicates of blood from a handful of donors listed by TCRdb under 2017. Library preparation used the immunoSEQ multiplex PCR assay. TCRdb stores this immuneACCESS table with in-frame sequences only. Part of the clones is absent; in the studies checked, under half of the shortfall reflects unresolved V genes, and no reason is known for the rest. This sample lists 75,000 to 90,000 clones; around nine tenths were detected once. The ten largest clones take up about 0.23% of the sample. The sequencing input was T cells isolated from PBMCs. These receptors were taken from a human donor in good health.

The chain has TRBV11-3 and TRBJ2-1, with TRBD2 matching 12 bases. Germline V CDR1 and CDR2: SGHNT, YENEEA. This CDR3 is 14 amino acids long. Germline trimming cut 4 bases from V and 10 bases from J; bases unmatched to any gene: 5. The CDR3, as DNA: TGTGCCAGCAGCTCTAGCGGGGGGGCCAGAGAGCAGTTCTTC. It encodes CASSSSGGAREQFF.

In its sample, this clone was seen once. The chain has TRBV2 and TRBJ2-1, with D perhaps matching TRBD2 (5 bases). CDR1 and CDR2 (germline): SNHLY, FYNNEI. V was shortened by 6 bases and J by 7 bases, with 19 bases between the two germline ends. The CDR3 has 15 amino acids. The CDR3 coding sequence is TGTGCCAGCAGCCATAAGCGAGGGAGAAGTAATGAGCAGTTCTTC. It codes for CASSHKRGRSNEQFF.

The chain uses TRBV11-2 and TRBJ1-2; no firm D call. CDR3 length: 14 residues. Germline values: CDR1 SGHAT, CDR2 FQNNGV. The V end was cut by 5 bases, the J end by 4 bases, with 14 bases between. This CDR3 reads CASSHRTEGYGYTF. DNA for the CDR3: TGTGCCAGCAGCCATCGGACCGAGGGCTATGGCTACACCTTC. Full variable domain (rest looked up from reference TRBV11-2 and TRBJ1-2): EAGVAQSPRYKIIEKRQSVAFWCNPISGHATLYWYQQILGQGPKLLIQFQNNGVVDDSQLPKDRFSAERLKGVDSTLKIQPAKLEDSAVYLCASSHRTEGYGYTFGSGTRLTVV.

The chain combines TRBV18 with TRBJ1-2, with TRBD1 as a possible D gene (5 bases). V dropped 2 bases and J dropped 5 bases, with 15 bases sitting between them. The CDR3 sequence is 15 residues long. The germline gives CDR1 KGHSH, CDR2 LQKENI. DNA for the CDR3: TGTGCCAGCTCACCATCTTCGCAGGGTTATTATGGCTACACCTTC. Translating gives CASSPSSQGYYGYTF. Using reference TRBV18 and TRBJ1-2 for the parts outside the CDR3, the full variable domain is NAGVMQNPRHLVRRRGQEARLRCSPMKGHSHVYWYRQLPEEGLKFMVYLQKENIIDESGMPKERFSAEFPKEGPSILRIQQVVRGDSAAYFCASSPSSQGYYGYTFGSGTRLTVV.

V usage is TRBV18 and J usage is TRBJ1-4; a possible D gene is TRBD1 (5 bases). V lost 6 bases, J lost 0 bases, and 11 bases lay in between. From germline, CDR1 is KGHSH and CDR2 LQKENI. This CDR3 is 15 amino acids long. CDR3 DNA sequence: TGTGCCAGCTCTAATACAGGCGCAACTAATGAAAAACTGTTTTTT. Amino acids: CASSNTGATNEKLFF.

The chain links TRBV2 to TRBJ2-5, with D possibly being TRBD1 (6 bases). The CDR3 runs 13 residues. The germline V and J ends were trimmed by 4 bases and 0 bases, with 6 bases remaining between them. Per the germline V gene, CDR1 is SNHLY and CDR2 is FYNNEI. CDR3 protein: CASSGTDQETQYF. CDR3 in DNA: TGTGCCAGCAGTGGGACAGACCAAGAGACCCAGTACTTC.

The CDR3 DNA reads as TGTGCCAGCAGTTTGATTGGGACAACTAACAATGAGCAGTTCTTC. Translation gives CASSLIGTTNNEQFF. The J gene is TRBJ2-1, the V gene TRBV27, with D possibly matching TRBD1 (6 bases). This CDR3 comprises 15 residues. Germline-derived CDR1 and CDR2 are MNHEY and SMNVEV (reference sequence). Trimming cost V 3 bases and J 5 bases, with 14 bases left between them.

This chain links TRBV7-9 with TRBJ2-7; D is possibly TRBD1 (7 bases). The V end lost 1 base, the J end lost 2 bases, and 18 bases lay between the germline ends. The CDR3 runs 17 residues. Germline V lookup: CDR1 SEHNR, CDR2 FQNEAQ (reference sequence). The CDR3 sequence: CASSLGLEGTVPYEQYF. As DNA, the CDR3 is TGTGCCAGCAGCTTAGGATTGGAGGGGACAGTCCCCTACGAGCAGTACTTC.

This chain connects TRBV7-8 to TRBJ1-2, with TRBD1 identical over 9 bases. Trimming cost V 1 base and J 5 bases; bases outside gene matches: 8. CDR3 length: 16 amino acids. Germline V gives CDR1 SGHVS, CDR2 FQNEAQ. The CDR3 sequence is CASSLGTGGERYGYTF. The CDR3, as DNA: TGTGCCAGCAGCTTAGGTACAGGGGGCGAACGGTATGGCTACACCTTC.

The V call is TRBV19, the J call TRBJ1-5, with TRBD1 as a possible D gene (5 bases). V shed 5 bases and J shed 2 bases, with 7 bases lying between them. Looked up from germline, CDR1 is LNHDA and CDR2 is SQIVND (reference sequence). This CDR3 is built from 13 residues. CDR3 region: CASSATGNQPQHF. CDR3 DNA sequence: TGTGCCAGTAGTGCGACAGGCAATCAGCCCCAGCATTTT.

The chain recombines TRBV7-8 with TRBJ2-5; TRBD1 agrees at 7 bases. Germline CDR1 is SGHVS and CDR2 is FQNEAQ. Trimming removed 7 bases from V and 3 bases from J; junction bases left unmatched: 5. CDR3 length: 13 amino acids. The CDR3 spells CASTRDRKETQYF. The CDR3 nucleotides are TGTGCCAGCACTCGGGACAGAAAAGAGACCCAGTACTTC.

The chain recombines TRBV4-1 with TRBJ2-5; D gene uncertain. The V end lost 4 bases, the J end lost 4 bases, and 10 bases lay between the germline ends. Germline V gene lookup returns CDR1 MGHRA and CDR2 YSYEKL. The CDR3 extends over 13 amino acids. In DNA form, the CDR3 reads TGCGCCAGCAGCCCTCGGGTCATAGAGACCCAGTACTTC. It is translated as CASSPRVIETQYF.

This chain uses TRBV18 with TRBJ2-7; tentative D call: TRBD1 (5 bases). The germline V gene has CDR1 KGHSH and CDR2 LQKENI. This CDR3 region has 12 residues. V shed 4 bases and J shed 3 bases, with 7 bases lying between them. Here the CDR3 reads CASSQDIYEQYF. The CDR3 nucleotides are TGTGCCAGCTCACAGGACATCTACGAGCAGTACTTC.

The gene calls are TRBV10-1 and TRBJ1-2; the D is unclear. Between the trimmed V and J ends, which lost 5 bases and 4 bases, there was a span of 8 bases. CDR3 size: 12 residues. The germline V gene encodes CDR1 WNHNN and CDR2 SYGVQD (reference sequence). CDR3: CASSSGGYGYTF. For the CDR3, the DNA is TGCGCCAGCAGTTCCGGCGGCTATGGCTACACCTTC.

The gene calls are TRBV6-1 and TRBJ2-7; TRBD2 might be the D (5 bases). This CDR3 is built from 16 residues. Trimming removed 4 bases from V and 0 bases from J, with 16 bases in between. The germline gives CDR1 MNHNS, CDR2 SASEGT. CDR3 bases: TGTGCCAGCAGTGGCAACGGAGCGGTGGACTCCTACGAGCAGTACTTC. It specifies CASSGNGAVDSYEQYF.

The chain carries TRBV6-1 and TRBJ2-5; D might be TRBD1 (6 bases). Germline V lookup: CDR1 MNHNS, CDR2 SASEGT. CDR3 length: 16 residues. Trimming cost V 2 bases and J 4 bases, with 17 bases left between them. The CDR3 loop reads CASSEFPGVSSETQYF. The CDR3 DNA is TGTGCCAGCAGTGAATTCCCAGGGGTATCTTCAGAGACCCAGTACTTC.

This clone appeared a single time. The rearrangement uses TRBV28 and TRBJ2-7, with 10 positions matching TRBD2. Germline assignment: CDR1 MDHEN and CDR2 SYDVKM. The CDR3 is made up of 16 amino acids. The trim removed 2 bases at V and 2 bases at J, leaving 6 bases unmatched. The CDR3 coding sequence is TGTGCCAGCAGTTTAGCTAGCGGGAGTGGGACCTACGAGCAGTACTTC. It translates to CASSLASGSGTYEQYF. Full variable domain (remainder filled in from reference TRBV28 and TRBJ2-7): DVKVTQSSRYLVKRTGEKVFLECVQDMDHENMFWYRQDPGLGLRLIYFSYDVKMKEKGDIPEGYSVSREKKERFSLILESASTNQTSMYLCASSLASGSGTYEQYFGPGTRLTVT.

V usage is TRBV5-1 and J usage is TRBJ2-5, with D maybe TRBD1 (6 bases). Looked up from germline, CDR1 is SGHRS and CDR2 is YFSETQ. This CDR3 is 14 amino acids long. Trimming removed 4 bases from V and 5 bases from J, with 15 bases in between. Here the CDR3 DNA reads TGCGCCAGCAGCCTGTCACAGGGTACGGAGACCCAGTACTTC. As protein: CASSLSQGTETQYF. The full variable domain, rest sourced from reference TRBV5-1 and TRBJ2-5, is KAGVTQTPRYLIKTRGQQVTLSCSPISGHRSVSWYQQTPGQGLQFLFEYFSETQRNKGNFPGRFSGRQFSNSRSEMNVSTLELGDSALYLCASSLSQGTETQYFGPGTRLLVL.

V is TRBV10-3 and J is TRBJ1-5; D gene unclear. This CDR3 spans 13 amino acids. Germline values: CDR1 ENHRY, CDR2 SYGVKD. The V gene lost 3 bases and the J gene lost 3 bases, with 6 bases spanning the gap. DNA for the CDR3: TGTGCCATCAGTGACTCGTACAATCAGCCCCAGCATTTT. Translated: CAISDSYNQPQHF.